These 21 T cell receptor beta chains originate from one sample sequenced in a study of shared clonotypes between healthy human individuals. This table comes from immunoSEQ multiplex PCR, and its TCRdb copy is limited to in-frame clones, with some not included. The sample carries 2 million to 2.5 million clones, over 90% recorded once. Material for sequencing was naive CD4+ T cells from PBMCs. As to subset: CD45RA+ positively selected. The receptors here all came from a man in his late teens or twenties in good health. Some clones in this sample may be carry-over from other donors' samples.

In regard to this clone: This sample includes further DNA sequences coding for the same CDR3. This chain connects TRBV5-1 to TRBJ2-7; D uncertain. The V gene's germline CDR1 is SGHRS and CDR2 YFSETQ. CDR3 length: 13 amino acids. V was clipped by 0 bases and J by 4 bases, with 8 bases between them. CDR3 sequence (DNA): TGCGCCAGCAGCTTGGAGGGCCCATACGAGCAGTACTTC. It is translated as CASSLEGPYEQYF.

V and J are TRBV11-3 and TRBJ2-2; TRBD1 might be the D (5 bases). The germline gives CDR1 SGHNT, CDR2 YENEEA. The length of the CDR3 is 15 residues. V was trimmed by 0 bases and J by 7 bases, leaving 12 bases between them. The CDR3 here is CASSLDRNQGGELFF. CDR3 nucleotides: TGTGCCAGCAGCTTAGACCGGAATCAGGGCGGGGAGCTGTTTTTT.

The J gene is TRBJ2-1, the V gene TRBV5-8; D tentatively fits TRBD1 or TRBD2 (5 bases each). The CDR3 has 15 residues. Germline V gene lookup returns CDR1 SGHTS and CDR2 YDEGEE. The V and J ends lost 4 bases and 10 bases respectively, with 21 bases between them. The CDR3 DNA reads TGTGCCAGCAGCGAGGGGACCACCTTCTCGAGGGAGCAGTTCTTC. This codes for CASSEGTTFSREQFF.

The rearrangement uses TRBV29-1 and TRBJ1-2; no firm D call. Germline V gene data show CDR1 as SQVTM and CDR2 as ANQGSEA. The CDR3 extends over 12 amino acids. Trimming removed 6 bases at V and 8 bases at J, with 16 bases between. This CDR3 is CSVPKGWEGYTF. Here the CDR3 DNA reads TGCAGCGTACCGAAGGGCTGGGAGGGCTACACCTTC.

V is TRBV6-1 and J is TRBJ2-5; unclear D gene. V gave up 3 bases and J gave up 2 bases, with 10 bases separating them. Germline CDR1 reads MNHNS; CDR2 reads SASEGT. This CDR3 is 14 amino acids long. The CDR3: CASSESAAQETQYF. CDR3 nucleotide sequence: TGTGCCAGCAGTGAGTCGGCAGCACAAGAGACCCAGTACTTC.

The chain has TRBV5-6 and TRBJ1-6; 10 bases are a match to TRBD1. Germline V lookup: CDR1 SGHDT, CDR2 YYEEEE. This CDR3 contains 15 residues. The V gene end was trimmed by 3 bases and the J gene end by 8 bases; junction bases not matched to a gene: 5. CDR3 loop: CASSSGTGEDSPLHF. Here the CDR3 DNA reads TGTGCCAGCAGCTCCGGGACAGGGGAGGATTCACCCCTCCACTTT. Combining the CDR3 with reference TRBV5-6 and TRBJ1-6 gives the whole variable domain DAGVTQSPTHLIKTRGQQVTLRCSPKSGHDTVSWYQQALGQGPQFIFQYYEEEERQRGNFPDRFSGHQFPNYSSELNVNALLLGDSALYLCASSSGTGEDSPLHFGNGTRLTVT.

J is TRBJ2-7 and V is TRBV7-9, with D maybe TRBD1 (5 bases). Germline V CDR1 and CDR2: SEHNR, FQNEAQ (reference sequence). CDR3 length: 12 amino acids. Deletions cut 1 base from V and 12 bases from J, with 13 bases between. CDR3 sequence: CASSLDGLQGYF. DNA for the CDR3: TGTGCCAGCAGCTTAGACGGGCTTCAGGGGTACTTC.

This chain uses TRBV5-1 with TRBJ2-4, with D perhaps matching TRBD2 (6 bases). CDR3 length: 15 residues. From germline, CDR1 is SGHRS and CDR2 YFSETQ. The ends were cut back, 0 bases at V and 8 bases at J, with 15 bases in the middle. The CDR3 spells CASSLEGGHGDIQYF. CDR3 sequence (DNA): TGCGCCAGCAGCTTGGAGGGAGGACATGGGGACATTCAGTACTTC.

CDR3 coding DNA: TGTGCCAGCAGCCCTGCACAGGGCGCTAATGAAAAACTGTTTTTT. As protein: CASSPAQGANEKLFF. The chain links TRBV5-4 to TRBJ1-4; TRBD1 is a possible D gene (6 bases). The CDR3 is 15 amino acids. V shed 4 bases and J shed 3 bases, with 13 bases lying between them. Germline CDR1 reads SGHNT; CDR2 reads YYREEE (reference sequence).

This clone was detected once. This chain links TRBV4-1 with TRBJ2-5; 9 bases line up with TRBD1. This CDR3 contains 21 residues. Germline V gene lookup returns CDR1 MGHRA and CDR2 YSYEKL. Trimming cost V 3 bases and J 7 bases; bases outside gene matches: 27. The CDR3 sequence is CASSHKIWGETGTGRAGTQYF. The CDR3 coding sequence is TGCGCCAGCAGCCACAAAATCTGGGGGGAAACCGGGACAGGGAGGGCAGGGACCCAGTACTTC.

The chain carries TRBV5-1 and TRBJ2-2; the D call may be TRBD1 or TRBD2 (5 bases each). Germline CDR1 and CDR2: SGHRS and YFSETQ. Trimming removed 0 bases from V and 4 bases from J, with 10 bases in between. This CDR3 region has 15 residues. In DNA form, the CDR3 reads TGCGCCAGCAGCTTGGATTGGGACCCCACCGGGGAGCTGTTTTTT. It encodes CASSLDWDPTGELFF.

The table lists this clone with a count of one. The rearrangement uses TRBV2 and TRBJ2-2; D remains unclear. There are 14 residues in the CDR3. Germline V lookup: CDR1 SNHLY, CDR2 FYNNEI. The V end lost 3 bases, the J end lost 3 bases, and 8 bases lay between the germline ends. CDR3 bases: TGTGCCAGCAGTGAGGGTAGTTACACCGGGGAGCTGTTTTTT. Protein sequence: CASSEGSYTGELFF.

The rearrangement uses TRBV5-4 and TRBJ2-1; the match to TRBD2 covers 8 bases. The V gene's germline CDR1 is SGHNT and CDR2 YYREEE (reference sequence). This CDR3 has 18 residues. The V segment lost 3 bases and the J segment 7 bases; nucleotides outside the gene matches: 18. The CDR3 DNA reads TGTGCCAGCAGCTCGGGGACTAGTAAGATCCCGATTTGGAATGAGCAGTTCTTC. It is translated as CASSSGTSKIPIWNEQFF.

The genes are TRBV5-1 and TRBJ2-1; 10 bases are a match to TRBD2. Germline-derived CDR1 and CDR2 are SGHRS and YFSETQ. The CDR3 sequence is 17 residues long. Trimming at V came to 3 bases and at J to 0 bases, leaving 6 bases not matched to a gene. Written as DNA, the CDR3 is TGCGCCAGCAGCTCCTGGACTAGCGGTAGCTCCTACAATGAGCAGTTCTTC. The encoded protein is CASSSWTSGSSYNEQFF.

This chain links TRBV5-8 with TRBJ2-2; D is possibly TRBD2 (5 bases). CDR1 SGHTS and CDR2 YDEGEE come from the germline V gene. Between the trimmed V and J ends, which lost 7 bases and 2 bases, there was a span of 15 bases. The CDR3 loop spans 15 amino acids. As DNA, the CDR3 is TGTGCCAGCGCCCCTTCGGACTTAAACACCGGGGAGCTGTTTTTT. Translation: CASAPSDLNTGELFF.

The V and J genes are TRBV5-8 and TRBJ2-1; 12 bases match TRBD2. This CDR3 region has 17 residues. J gave up 8 bases and V 0 bases, and 9 bases lay outside the gene matches. Per germline, CDR1 SGHTS and CDR2 YDEGEE. This chain's CDR3 is CASSLGSTSGSVDEQFF. The DNA of the CDR3 is TGTGCCAGCAGCTTGGGGTCGACTAGCGGGAGCGTGGATGAGCAGTTCTTC.

The chain combines TRBV5-6 with TRBJ2-5, with D maybe TRBD2 (6 bases). Germline CDR1 and CDR2: SGHDT and YYEEEE. V was clipped by 2 bases and J by 2 bases, with 13 bases between them. CDR3 size: 15 residues. CDR3 amino acids: CASSFRRVTQETQYF. The CDR3 nucleotides are TGTGCCAGCAGCTTCAGGAGGGTAACTCAAGAGACCCAGTACTTC.

V is TRBV5-6 and J is TRBJ2-3, with no clear D. CDR3 length: 15 residues. Germline CDR1 is SGHDT and CDR2 is YYEEEE. Trimming took 2 bases from V and 0 from J, leaving 10 bases between them. The CDR3 loop reads CASSFFGRSTDTQYF. DNA of the CDR3: TGTGCCAGCAGCTTCTTCGGCAGAAGCACAGATACGCAGTATTTT.

The V gene is TRBV7-9, the J gene TRBJ1-3; no reliable D call. The CDR3 is 12 residues long. Germline CDR1 and CDR2: SEHNR and FQNEAQ (reference sequence). V lost 4 bases and J 4 bases, leaving 5 bases between the germline ends. CDR3 residues: CASSSQGNTIYF. In DNA form, the CDR3 reads TGTGCCAGCAGCTCCCAGGGAAACACCATATATTTT.

This chain connects TRBV7-3 to TRBJ2-1; possibly TRBD1 or TRBD2 for D (5 bases each). Per germline, CDR1 SGHTA and CDR2 FQGTGA. This CDR3 has 17 residues. V gave up 5 bases and J gave up 2 bases, with 19 bases separating them. The CDR3 nucleotides read TGTGCCAGCAGCCAACTGTCAGGGAGACCGACCTACAATGAGCAGTTCTTC. It translates to CASSQLSGRPTYNEQFF.

The chain links TRBV27 to TRBJ1-2; D is undetermined. CDR3 size: 16 residues. V lost 3 bases and J 1 base, leaving 15 bases between the germline ends. The germline V gene has CDR1 MNHEY and CDR2 SMNVEV (reference sequence). CDR3 amino acids: CASSFYNPGINYGYTF. DNA for the CDR3: TGTGCCAGCAGTTTCTATAATCCGGGAATTAACTATGGCTACACCTTC.